This entry lists 12 T cell receptor beta chains sequenced from one sample in a study of neurological immune-mediated disorders. Using its own MiXCR run on the 5' RACE reads, TCRdb lists one record per CDR3 protein. The table has 30,000 or so distinct CDR3 sequences, approximately 12% seen once. Sequenced input: PBMCs. The receptors were sampled from a man between 60 and 70 years old in good health.

The rearrangement links TRBV15 to TRBJ1-1; D uncertain. The germline V gene encodes CDR1 LNHNV and CDR2 YYDKDF (reference sequence). The CDR3 is 16 residues long. V was pared by 3 bases and J by 0 bases, with 14 bases between. CDR3 in amino acids: CATSRAGDTLNTEAFF. CDR3 DNA sequence: TGTGCCACCAGCAGGGCCGGAGACACCTTGAACACTGAAGCTTTCTTT.

Many counts were recorded for this clonotype. The chain couples TRBV4-2 to TRBJ2-1; 11 positions agree with TRBD2. The CDR3 loop spans 14 amino acids. V was pared by 3 bases and J by 9 bases, with 4 bases of the junction left unmatched. CDR1 is LGHNA, CDR2 YNFKEQ, per germline. The CDR3 sequence: CASSHGTSGSEQFF. DNA of the CDR3: TGTGCCAGCAGCCATGGGACTAGCGGTAGTGAGCAGTTCTTC.

This clonotype was counted ten times or more. J is TRBJ1-5 and V is TRBV7-6, with TRBD1 as a possible D gene (5 bases). Trimming left V 5 bases short and J 2 bases short, with 16 bases between. This CDR3 is built from 16 residues. CDR1 is SGHVS and CDR2 is FNYEAQ in the germline V gene. As DNA, the CDR3 is TGTGCCAGCAGCCCCGGTTCAGGGTTAGGCAATCAGCCCCAGCATTTT. Residues: CASSPGSGLGNQPQHF.

About this clonotype itself: At one end, the junction sequence differs from germline, possibly due to a read error. V and J are TRBV2 and TRBJ1-2; 8 bases align to TRBD1. Germline CDR1 and CDR2: SNHLY and FYNNEI. The CDR3 covers 14 residues. The CDR3 DNA follows: TGTGCCAGCAGTGGAGGCGGGACAGGACTCCACCAACATTTT. Protein: CASSGGGTGLHQHF.

By sample share, this clonotype is medium-sized. The genes are TRBV5-1 and TRBJ1-1; TRBD1 might be the D (5 bases). Per germline, CDR1 SGHRS and CDR2 YFSETQ. Trimming took 4 bases from V and 3 from J, leaving 13 bases between them. CDR3 length: 14 amino acids. The DNA for the CDR3 is TGCGCCAGCAGCGTTACAGGAAGGGACACTGAAGCTTTCTTT. Its protein is CASSVTGRDTEAFF.

This clonotype was recorded many times. This chain joins TRBV5-1 and TRBJ1-1; D might be TRBD1 (6 bases). V lost 0 bases and J 6 bases, leaving 9 bases between the germline ends. There are 13 residues in the CDR3. Germline CDR1 and CDR2: SGHRS and YFSETQ. The CDR3 loop reads CASSLGQGPEAFF. The DNA of the CDR3 is TGCGCCAGCAGCTTGGGGCAGGGGCCTGAAGCTTTCTTT.

This clonotype was observed a few times. At one boundary the junction diverges from the germline segment, which might be a read error. The chain recombines TRBV29-1 with TRBJ2-7; weak D call: TRBD2 (5 bases). CDR3 length: 15 amino acids. CDR1 SQVTM and CDR2 ANQGSEA come from the germline V gene. The CDR3 is CSVEASDFSVGEHYF. The CDR3 DNA sequence: TGCAGCGTTGAAGCCTCGGACTTTTCCGTCGGCGAGCACTACTTC.

Of note for this clonotype: This clone may be a read error of a much larger clone one base away. The chain is built from TRBV6-1 and TRBJ2-1; D ambiguous. V was trimmed by 5 bases and J by 5 bases, leaving 16 bases between them. CDR3 length: 15 residues. CDR1 is MNHNS and CDR2 is SASEGT in the germline V gene. The CDR3 loop reads CASSPRWVWHNEQFF. In DNA form, the CDR3 reads TGTGCCAGCAGTCCCCGGTGGGTTTGGCACAATGAGCAGTTCTTC.

This clonotype came up many times. V is TRBV25-1 and J is TRBJ1-2, with a possible D match to TRBD1 (6 bases). The V end was cut by 1 base, the J end by 4 bases, with 13 bases between. CDR3 size: 15 residues. From germline, CDR1 is MGHDK and CDR2 SYGVNS. The CDR3 region is CASSESQGIVYGYTF. The CDR3, as DNA: TGTGCCAGCAGTGAATCTCAGGGGATAGTCTATGGCTACACCTTC.

This clonotype was observed at least ten times. This chain connects TRBV4-1 to TRBJ2-7; a possible D gene is TRBD2 (6 bases). CDR3 length: 15 amino acids. Trimming removed 7 bases from V and 2 bases from J, with 18 bases in between. Germline V lookup: CDR1 MGHRA, CDR2 YSYEKL. DNA for the CDR3: TGCGCCAGCACCCCACGGGGGTCGAGGACCTACGAGCAGTACTTC. As protein: CASTPRGSRTYEQYF.

This clonotype was seen ten or more times. The chain links TRBV4-3 to TRBJ2-3, with D possibly TRBD2 on 5 matching bases. The CDR3 length is 14 residues. From germline, CDR1 is LGHNA and CDR2 YSLEER. Trimming removed 4 bases at V and 2 bases at J, with 10 bases between. CDR3 protein: CASSPGYYTDTQYF. The CDR3 DNA is TGCGCCAGCAGCCCGGGGTACTACACAGATACGCAGTATTTT.

This clonotype was seen many times. The chain couples TRBV7-3 to TRBJ2-2, with 15 positions matching TRBD2. The CDR3 consists of 16 residues. V gave up 5 bases and J gave up 6 bases; unmatched junction bases: 4. Per the germline V gene, CDR1 is SGHTA and CDR2 is FQGTGA. This chain's CDR3 is CASSPGTSGRSGELFF. In nucleotides, the CDR3 is TGTGCCAGCAGCCCCGGGACTAGCGGGAGGTCCGGGGAGCTGTTTTTT.